These T cell receptor beta chains were read from a single sample in a study of blood T cell repertoires in COVID-19. Profiling relied on immunoSEQ multiplex PCR, and the TCRdb table lists in-frame clones only, not all of them. The sample includes 40,000 to 55,000 clones, more than 65% seen only once; the top ten take approximately 4.1%. Sequenced material: peripheral blood. Source of these receptors: a woman in her 70s with acute or convalescent COVID-19. CDR3s include the opening cysteine and the closing phenylalanine or tryptophan. D genes are given only for firm matches. Clone size is given for some rows only: seen once, a few or many times, or a class if the clone is expanded.

clone_size: -
d_call: TRBD2
v_call: TRBV5-1
j_call: TRBJ2-7
cdr3_aa: CASSKREPPYEQYF
cdr3_nt: TGCGCCAGCAGCAAGCGGGAGCCCCCCTACGAGCAGTACTTC

clone_size: once
d_call: -
v_call: TRBV7-9
j_call: TRBJ2-7
cdr3_aa: CASSLAPPTDTYEQYF
cdr3_nt: TGTGCCAGCAGCTTAGCCCCTCCCACCGACACCTACGAGCAGTACTTC

clone_size: few
d_call: -
v_call: TRBV3-1/TRBV3-2
j_call: TRBJ1-6
cdr3_aa: CASSLSEGSPLHF
cdr3_nt: TGTGCCAGCAGCCTATCCGAGGGTTCACCCCTCCACTTT

clone_size: -
d_call: TRBD2
v_call: TRBV7-2
j_call: TRBJ2-3
cdr3_aa: CASSRTSGSRDTQYF
cdr3_nt: TGTGCCAGCAGCAGGACTAGCGGGAGTCGAGATACGCAGTATTTT

clone_size: -
d_call: TRBD1
v_call: TRBV6-5
j_call: TRBJ2-7
cdr3_aa: CASSSAQGASYEQYF
cdr3_nt: TGTGCCAGCAGTTCCGCCCAGGGGGCATCCTACGAGCAGTACTTC

clone_size: -
d_call: -
v_call: TRBV11-3
j_call: TRBJ1-2
cdr3_aa: CASKGDGYTF
cdr3_nt: TGTGCCAGCAAAGGAGATGGCTACACCTTC

clone_size: -
d_call: -
v_call: TRBV28
j_call: TRBJ2-5
cdr3_aa: CASRTKQETQYF
cdr3_nt: TGTGCCAGTCGGACAAAACAAGAGACCCAGTACTTC

clone_size: -
d_call: -
v_call: TRBV20-1
j_call: TRBJ2-7
cdr3_aa: CSATTSYEQYF
cdr3_nt: TGCAGTGCCACGACTAGCTACGAGCAGTACTTC

clone_size: -
d_call: -
v_call: TRBV19
j_call: TRBJ1-5
cdr3_aa: CASSEVGGLGQPQHF
cdr3_nt: TGTGCCAGTAGTGAGGTGGGGGGGCTAGGTCAGCCCCAGCATTTT

clone_size: -
d_call: -
v_call: TRBV5-5
j_call: TRBJ1-4
cdr3_aa: CASSLQANEKLFF
cdr3_nt: TGTGCCAGCAGCTTACAGGCTAATGAAAAACTGTTTTTT

clone_size: -
d_call: -
v_call: TRBV11-2
j_call: TRBJ1-1
cdr3_aa: CASSSSRGNTEAFF
cdr3_nt: TGTGCCAGCAGCTCTAGCAGGGGGAACACTGAAGCTTTCTTT

clone_size: -
d_call: -
v_call: TRBV11-1
j_call: TRBJ2-5
cdr3_aa: CASRWWELTQYF
cdr3_nt: TGTGCCAGCAGGTGGTGGGAGTTGACCCAGTACTTC

clone_size: -
d_call: TRBD1
v_call: TRBV5-5
j_call: TRBJ1-1
cdr3_aa: CASSADRKYTEAFF
cdr3_nt: TGTGCCAGCAGCGCGGACAGGAAATACACTGAAGCTTTCTTT

clone_size: -
d_call: TRBD2
v_call: TRBV5-4
j_call: TRBJ2-1
cdr3_aa: CASSLARAGVAEQFF
cdr3_nt: TGTGCCAGCAGCTTGGCCCGGGCGGGAGTAGCCGAGCAGTTCTTC

clone_size: -
d_call: TRBD1
v_call: TRBV19
j_call: TRBJ1-1
cdr3_aa: CATDTGVYTEAFF
cdr3_nt: TGTGCCACTGATACAGGGGTTTACACTGAAGCTTTCTTT

clone_size: -
d_call: -
v_call: TRBV28
j_call: TRBJ2-2
cdr3_aa: CASRRLVDTGELFF
cdr3_nt: TGTGCCAGCCGCCGACTAGTGGACACCGGGGAGCTGTTTTTT

clone_size: -
d_call: TRBD1
v_call: TRBV28
j_call: TRBJ2-2
cdr3_aa: CASSPPRPGQGATGELFF
cdr3_nt: TGTGCCAGCAGTCCACCCCGGCCGGGACAGGGGGCCACCGGGGAGCTGTTTTTT

clone_size: -
d_call: TRBD2
v_call: TRBV3-1/TRBV3-2
j_call: TRBJ2-2
cdr3_aa: CASSQDLGGGSSTGELFF
cdr3_nt: TGTGCCAGCAGCCAAGATCTGGGCGGGGGATCGAGCACCGGGGAGCTGTTTTTT

clone_size: few
d_call: TRBD1
v_call: TRBV5-1
j_call: TRBJ1-1
cdr3_aa: CASRSTGMNTEAFF
cdr3_nt: TGCGCCAGCAGATCGACAGGGATGAACACTGAAGCTTTCTTT

clone_size: -
d_call: TRBD2
v_call: TRBV11-2
j_call: TRBJ2-1
cdr3_aa: CASRPGTSGSLGNNEQFF
cdr3_nt: TGTGCCAGCAGACCCGGGACTAGCGGGAGCCTTGGGAACAATGAGCAGTTCTTC

clone_size: -
d_call: TRBD1
v_call: TRBV7-3
j_call: TRBJ2-5
cdr3_aa: CASSPGTGRTGTQYF
cdr3_nt: TGTGCCAGCAGCCCCGGGACAGGGAGAACGGGGACCCAGTACTTC

clone_size: -
d_call: -
v_call: TRBV9
j_call: TRBJ1-2
cdr3_aa: CASRPTGPYYGYTF
cdr3_nt: TGTGCCAGCAGGCCGACAGGCCCGTACTATGGCTACACCTTC

clone_size: -
d_call: -
v_call: TRBV11-2
j_call: TRBJ1-1
cdr3_aa: CASTDPPGF
cdr3_nt: TGTGCCAGCACCGATCCTCCGGGATTT

clone_size: -
d_call: -
v_call: TRBV21-1
j_call: TRBJ1-4
cdr3_aa: CASSKGTGGNEKLFF
cdr3_nt: TGTGCCAGCAGCAAAGGGACAGGAGGGAATGAAAAACTGTTTTTT

clone_size: few
d_call: -
v_call: TRBV9
j_call: TRBJ2-7
cdr3_aa: CASSVASVPYEQYF
cdr3_nt: TGTGCCAGCAGCGTAGCTAGCGTTCCTTACGAGCAGTACTTC

clone_size: -
d_call: -
v_call: TRBV19
j_call: TRBJ2-3
cdr3_aa: CASSMNVEFVNTDTQYF
cdr3_nt: TGTGCCAGTAGTATGAACGTGGAGTTCGTTAACACAGATACGCAGTATTTT

clone_size: -
d_call: TRBD2
v_call: TRBV25-1
j_call: TRBJ2-1
cdr3_aa: CASSYPLAGVAYNEQFF
cdr3_nt: TGTGCCAGCAGCTACCCATTAGCGGGAGTCGCCTACAATGAGCAGTTCTTC

clone_size: -
d_call: TRBD1
v_call: TRBV3-1/TRBV3-2
j_call: TRBJ1-2
cdr3_aa: CASSQDNGTGRYGYTF
cdr3_nt: TGTGCCAGCAGCCAAGATAACGGGACAGGGAGGTATGGCTACACCTTC

clone_size: -
d_call: -
v_call: TRBV14
j_call: TRBJ2-7
cdr3_aa: CASSPTGQRESYEQYF
cdr3_nt: TGTGCCAGCAGCCCTACGGGACAACGGGAATCCTACGAGCAGTACTTC

clone_size: -
d_call: -
v_call: TRBV10-3
j_call: TRBJ1-6
cdr3_aa: CAIRRGASGKESPLHF
cdr3_nt: TGTGCCATCAGGCGGGGGGCGAGCGGAAAGGAATCACCCCTCCACTTT

clone_size: -
d_call: TRBD2
v_call: TRBV7-8
j_call: TRBJ2-3
cdr3_aa: CASSPRGLAGDTDTQYF
cdr3_nt: TGTGCCAGCAGCCCAAGGGGACTAGCGGGAGACACAGATACGCAGTATTTT

clone_size: -
d_call: TRBD1
v_call: TRBV5-5
j_call: TRBJ1-4
cdr3_aa: CASSLGAGGTNEKLFF
cdr3_nt: TGTGCCAGCAGCTTGGGGGCAGGGGGGACTAATGAAAAACTGTTTTTT

clone_size: -
d_call: -
v_call: TRBV6-5
j_call: TRBJ1-6
cdr3_aa: CASSLGSSYNSPLHF
cdr3_nt: TGTGCCAGCAGCCTAGGGAGCTCCTATAATTCACCCCTCCACTTT

clone_size: few
d_call: -
v_call: TRBV5-5
j_call: TRBJ2-3
cdr3_aa: CASSQRYDSDTQYF
cdr3_nt: TGTGCCAGCAGCCAACGCTATGACTCAGATACGCAGTATTTT

clone_size: -
d_call: TRBD1
v_call: TRBV28
j_call: TRBJ2-3
cdr3_aa: CASSSGGGTDTQYF
cdr3_nt: TGTGCCAGCAGTTCAGGGGGAGGCACAGATACGCAGTATTTT

clone_size: few
d_call: -
v_call: TRBV2
j_call: TRBJ2-1
cdr3_aa: CASSEGSGEIDEQFF
cdr3_nt: TGTGCCAGCAGTGAAGGATCGGGAGAGATTGATGAGCAGTTCTTC